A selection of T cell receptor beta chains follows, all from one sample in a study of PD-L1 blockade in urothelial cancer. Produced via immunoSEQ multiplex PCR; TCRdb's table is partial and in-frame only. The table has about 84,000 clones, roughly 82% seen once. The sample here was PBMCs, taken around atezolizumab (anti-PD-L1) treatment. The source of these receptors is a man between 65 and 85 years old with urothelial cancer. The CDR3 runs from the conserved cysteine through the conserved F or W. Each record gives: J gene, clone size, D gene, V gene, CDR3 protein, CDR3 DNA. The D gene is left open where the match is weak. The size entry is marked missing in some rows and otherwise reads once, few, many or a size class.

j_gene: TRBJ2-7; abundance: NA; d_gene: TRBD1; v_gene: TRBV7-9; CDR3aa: CASSPPGTGYEQYF; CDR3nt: TGTGCCAGCAGCCCGCCCGGGACAGGGTACGAGCAGTACTTC
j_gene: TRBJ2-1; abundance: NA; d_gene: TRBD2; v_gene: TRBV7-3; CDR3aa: CASSQTSGRFNEQFF; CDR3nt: TGTGCCAGCAGCCAGACTAGCGGGAGGTTTAATGAGCAGTTCTTC
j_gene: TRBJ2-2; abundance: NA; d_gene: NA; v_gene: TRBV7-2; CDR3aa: CASSLGTTAGELFF; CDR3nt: TGTGCCAGCAGCTTAGGGACAACCGCCGGGGAGCTGTTTTTT
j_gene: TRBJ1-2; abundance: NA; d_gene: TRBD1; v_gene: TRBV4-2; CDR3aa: CASSQATQGAQGYTF; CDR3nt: TGTGCCAGCAGCCAAGCAACCCAGGGGGCGCAAGGCTACACCTTC
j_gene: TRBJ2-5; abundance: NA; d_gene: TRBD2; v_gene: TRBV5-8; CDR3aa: CASTNFELANAEETQYF; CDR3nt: TGTGCCAGCACTAATTTTGAACTAGCGAATGCCGAAGAGACCCAGTACTTC
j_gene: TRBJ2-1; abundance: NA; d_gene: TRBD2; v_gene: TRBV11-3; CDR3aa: CASSSLAGAYNEQFF; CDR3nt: TGTGCCAGCAGTTCCCTAGCGGGCGCTTACAATGAGCAGTTCTTC
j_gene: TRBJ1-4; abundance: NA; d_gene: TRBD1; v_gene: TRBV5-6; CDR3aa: CASSLDRAEEKLFF; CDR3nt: TGTGCCAGCAGCCTGGACAGGGCGGAAGAAAAACTGTTTTTT
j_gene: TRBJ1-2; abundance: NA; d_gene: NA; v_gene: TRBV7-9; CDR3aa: CASSTNRDGYTF; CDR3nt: TGTGCCAGCAGCACAAACAGAGATGGCTACACCTTC
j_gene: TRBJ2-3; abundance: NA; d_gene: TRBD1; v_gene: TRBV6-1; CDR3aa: CASSQDREGDTQYF; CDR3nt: TGTGCCAGCAGTCAGGACAGGGAAGGAGATACGCAGTATTTT
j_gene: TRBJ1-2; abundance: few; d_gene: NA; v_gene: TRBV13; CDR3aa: CASSPGRGSYGYTF; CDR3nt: TGTGCCAGCAGCCCGGGAAGGGGGAGCTATGGCTACACCTTC
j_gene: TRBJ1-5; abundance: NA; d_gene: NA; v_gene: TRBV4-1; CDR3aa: CASSHGFLGRGKIQPQHF; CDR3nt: TGCGCCAGCAGCCATGGGTTCCTAGGCAGGGGAAAGATACAGCCCCAGCATTTT
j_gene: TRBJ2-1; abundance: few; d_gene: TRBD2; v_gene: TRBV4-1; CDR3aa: CASSTLAGGGNEQFF; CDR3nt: TGCGCCAGCAGCACACTAGCGGGGGGTGGAAATGAGCAGTTCTTC
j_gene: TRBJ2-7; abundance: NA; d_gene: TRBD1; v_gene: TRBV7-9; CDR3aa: CASSSGTGQREQYF; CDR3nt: TGTGCCAGCAGCTCCGGGACAGGGCAAAGGGAGCAGTACTTC
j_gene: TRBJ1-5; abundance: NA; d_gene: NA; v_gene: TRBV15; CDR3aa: CATSRDKSGMSNQPQHF; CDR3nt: TGTGCCACCAGCAGAGATAAGTCAGGGATGAGCAATCAGCCCCAGCATTTT
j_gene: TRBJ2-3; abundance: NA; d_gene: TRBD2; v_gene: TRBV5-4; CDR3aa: CASSLTSGGTDTQYF; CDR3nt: TGTGCCAGCAGCTTAACTAGCGGGGGCACAGATACGCAGTATTTT
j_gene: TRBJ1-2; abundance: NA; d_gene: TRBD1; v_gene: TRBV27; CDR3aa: CASSLSFVRGGTVGGYTF; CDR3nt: TGTGCCAGCAGTTTATCTTTTGTTCGGGGGGGGACAGTCGGTGGCTACACCTTC
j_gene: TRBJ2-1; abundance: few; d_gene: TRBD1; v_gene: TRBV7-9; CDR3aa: CASSLRSTGADEQFF; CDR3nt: TGTGCCAGCAGCTTACGTTCTACAGGGGCAGATGAGCAGTTCTTC
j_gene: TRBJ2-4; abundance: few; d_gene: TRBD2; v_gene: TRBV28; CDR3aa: CASSLYSGGIKNIQYF; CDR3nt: TGTGCCAGCAGTTTATACAGCGGGGGGATTAAAAACATTCAGTACTTC
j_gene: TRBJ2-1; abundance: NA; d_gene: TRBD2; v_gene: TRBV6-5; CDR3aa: CASSSPGLGVDEQFF; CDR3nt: TGTGCCAGCAGCTCGCCGGGACTAGGAGTCGATGAGCAGTTCTTC
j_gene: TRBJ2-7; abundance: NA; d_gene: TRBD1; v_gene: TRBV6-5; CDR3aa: CASSSPDRASEQYF; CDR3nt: TGTGCCAGCAGTTCGCCGGACAGGGCCAGCGAGCAGTACTTC
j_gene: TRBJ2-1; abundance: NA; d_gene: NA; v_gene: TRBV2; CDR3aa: CASSPDGNNEQFF; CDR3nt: TGTGCCAGCAGCCCGGACGGGAACAATGAGCAGTTCTTC
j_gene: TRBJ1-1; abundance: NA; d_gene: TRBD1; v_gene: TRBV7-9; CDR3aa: CASRRDRAGAFF; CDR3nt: TGTGCCAGCAGACGAGACAGGGCCGGGGCTTTCTTT
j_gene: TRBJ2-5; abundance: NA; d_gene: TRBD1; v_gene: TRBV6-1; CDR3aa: CASSEREARWTGVGETQYF; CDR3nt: TGTGCCAGCAGTGAAAGGGAAGCGAGATGGACAGGGGTAGGGGAGACCCAGTACTTC
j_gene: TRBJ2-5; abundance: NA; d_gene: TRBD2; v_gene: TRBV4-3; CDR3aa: CASSQERDSDQETQYF; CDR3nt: TGCGCCAGCAGCCAGGAGCGGGATAGCGACCAAGAGACCCAGTACTTC
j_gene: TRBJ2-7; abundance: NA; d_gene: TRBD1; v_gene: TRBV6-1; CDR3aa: CASSEGRGQPYEQYF; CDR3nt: TGTGCCAGCAGTGAAGGCCGGGGACAGCCCTACGAGCAGTACTTC
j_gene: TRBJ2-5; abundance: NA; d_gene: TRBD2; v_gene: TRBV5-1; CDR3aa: CASSLTGTSGAETQYF; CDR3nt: TGCGCCAGCAGCTTAACAGGGACTAGCGGGGCAGAGACCCAGTACTTC
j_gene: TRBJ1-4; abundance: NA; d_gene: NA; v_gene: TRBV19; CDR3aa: CASRSSGEIANEKLFF; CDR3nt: TGTGCCAGTAGAAGCAGCGGAGAGATTGCTAATGAAAAACTGTTTTTT
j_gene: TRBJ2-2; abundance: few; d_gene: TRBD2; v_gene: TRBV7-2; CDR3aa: CASSSSGRVGELFF; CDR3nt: TGTGCCAGCAGCTCGAGCGGGAGGGTCGGGGAGCTGTTTTTT
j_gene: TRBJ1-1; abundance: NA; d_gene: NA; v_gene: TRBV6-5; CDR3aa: CASSSQGGNTEAFF; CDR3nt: TGTGCCAGCAGTTCCCAAGGGGGGAACACTGAAGCTTTCTTT
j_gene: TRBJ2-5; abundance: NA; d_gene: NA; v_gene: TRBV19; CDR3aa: CASSMGQALTQYF; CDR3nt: TGTGCCAGTAGTATGGGACAAGCCCTAACCCAGTACTTC
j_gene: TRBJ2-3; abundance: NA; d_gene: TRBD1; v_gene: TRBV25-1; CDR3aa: CASSQPGQGTDTQYF; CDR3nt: TGTGCCAGCAGTCAACCGGGACAGGGTACAGATACGCAGTATTTT
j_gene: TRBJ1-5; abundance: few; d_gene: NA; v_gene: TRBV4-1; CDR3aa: CASSQDRGGGQPQHF; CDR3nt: TGCGCCAGCAGCCAAGACAGGGGTGGTGGACAGCCCCAGCATTTT
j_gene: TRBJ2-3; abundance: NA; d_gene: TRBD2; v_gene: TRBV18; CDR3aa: CASSPSGADTDTQYF; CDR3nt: TGTGCCAGCTCACCAAGCGGGGCGGACACAGATACGCAGTATTTT
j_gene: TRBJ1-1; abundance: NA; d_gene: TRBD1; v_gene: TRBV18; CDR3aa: CASSPPGRGQVVGAETEAFF; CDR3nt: TGTGCCAGCTCACCACCCGGCAGGGGGCAGGTAGTGGGGGCGGAAACTGAAGCTTTCTTT
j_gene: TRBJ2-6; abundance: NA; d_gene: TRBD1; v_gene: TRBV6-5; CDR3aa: CASSIQGPEANVLTF; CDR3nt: TGTGCCAGCAGTATACAGGGGCCTGAGGCCAACGTCCTGACTTTC
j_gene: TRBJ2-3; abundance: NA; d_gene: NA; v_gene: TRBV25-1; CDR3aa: CASSERRDTSSTDTQYF; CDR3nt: TGTGCCAGCAGTGAACGCCGGGACACCTCTAGCACAGATACGCAGTATTTT
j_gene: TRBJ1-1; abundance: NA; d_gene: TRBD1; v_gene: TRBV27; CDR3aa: CASSDRDRDSQNEAFF; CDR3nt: TGTGCCAGCAGTGATCGTGACAGGGACAGTCAGAATGAAGCTTTCTTT
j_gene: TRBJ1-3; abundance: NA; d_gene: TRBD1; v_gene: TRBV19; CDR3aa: CASSIYRGQISGNTIYF; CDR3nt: TGTGCCAGTAGTATCTACAGGGGGCAGATCTCTGGAAACACCATATATTTT
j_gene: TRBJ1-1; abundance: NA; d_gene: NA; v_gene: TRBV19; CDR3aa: CASSTKGLNTEAFF; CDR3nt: TGTGCCAGTAGTACAAAGGGGTTGAACACTGAAGCTTTCTTT
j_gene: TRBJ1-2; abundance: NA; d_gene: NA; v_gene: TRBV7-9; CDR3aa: CASSLAQRVGDYGYTF; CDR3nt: TGTGCCAGCAGCTTAGCCCAGAGGGTAGGAGACTATGGCTACACCTTC
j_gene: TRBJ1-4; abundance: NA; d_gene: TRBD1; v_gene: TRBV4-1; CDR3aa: CASSPQGAANEKLFF; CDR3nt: TGCGCCAGCAGCCCCCAGGGGGCTGCTAATGAAAAACTGTTTTTT
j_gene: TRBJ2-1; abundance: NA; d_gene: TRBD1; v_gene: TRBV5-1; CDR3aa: CASSSQGDGEQFF; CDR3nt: TGCGCCAGCAGCTCGCAGGGGGACGGTGAGCAGTTCTTC
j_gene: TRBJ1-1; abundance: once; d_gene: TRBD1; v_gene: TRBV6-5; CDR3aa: CASSVRQGGTEAFF; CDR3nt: TGTGCCAGCAGTGTTAGACAGGGGGGCACTGAAGCTTTCTTT
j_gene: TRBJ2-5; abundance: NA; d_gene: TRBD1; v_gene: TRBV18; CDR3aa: CASSRRQGLGETQYF; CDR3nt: TGTGCCAGCTCACGACGACAGGGTTTGGGAGAGACCCAGTACTTC
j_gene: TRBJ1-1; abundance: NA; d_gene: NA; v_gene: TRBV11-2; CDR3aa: CASSLRTENTEAFF; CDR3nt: TGTGCCAGCAGCCTTCGGACAGAGAACACTGAAGCTTTCTTT
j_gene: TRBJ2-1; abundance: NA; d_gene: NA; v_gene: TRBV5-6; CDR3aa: CASRVGSSYNEQFF; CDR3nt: TGTGCCAGCAGGGTCGGTAGCTCCTACAATGAGCAGTTCTTC
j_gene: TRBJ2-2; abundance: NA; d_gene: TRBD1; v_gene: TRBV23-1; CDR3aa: CAAGAQGAEPGELFF; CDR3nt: TGCGCCGCGGGCGCTCAGGGGGCCGAACCCGGGGAGCTGTTTTTT
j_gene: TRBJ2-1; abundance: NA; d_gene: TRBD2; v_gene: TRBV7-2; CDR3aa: CASRPGLAGGKSYNEQFF; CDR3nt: TGTGCCAGCAGACCGGGACTAGCGGGGGGGAAGTCCTACAATGAGCAGTTCTTC
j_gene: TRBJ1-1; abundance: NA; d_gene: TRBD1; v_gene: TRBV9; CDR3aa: CASSAHQGALTEAFF; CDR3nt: TGTGCCAGCAGCGCACATCAGGGGGCGCTTACTGAAGCTTTCTTT
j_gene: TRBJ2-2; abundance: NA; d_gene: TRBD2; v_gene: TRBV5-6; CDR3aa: CASRLSGRATGELFF; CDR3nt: TGTGCCAGCAGATTGAGCGGGAGGGCCACCGGGGAGCTGTTTTTT
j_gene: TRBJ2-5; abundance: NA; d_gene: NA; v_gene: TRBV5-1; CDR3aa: CASSLRETQYF; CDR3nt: TGCGCCAGCAGCTTGCGGGAGACCCAGTACTTC
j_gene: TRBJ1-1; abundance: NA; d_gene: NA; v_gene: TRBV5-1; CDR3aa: CASSLQARNTEAFF; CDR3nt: TGCGCCAGCAGCTTGCAGGCACGGAACACTGAAGCTTTCTTT
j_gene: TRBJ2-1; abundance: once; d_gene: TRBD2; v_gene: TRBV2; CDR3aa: CASSERSGGYNEQFF; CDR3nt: TGTGCCAGCAGTGAAAGAAGCGGGGGGTACAATGAGCAGTTCTTC
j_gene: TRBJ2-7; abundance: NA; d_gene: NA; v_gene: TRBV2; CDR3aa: CASRQGSGLEQYF; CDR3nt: TGTGCCAGCAGACAGGGATCGGGGCTCGAGCAGTACTTC
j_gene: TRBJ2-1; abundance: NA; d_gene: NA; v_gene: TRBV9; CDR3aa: CASSAGTDYEGQFF; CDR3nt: TGTGCCAGCAGCGCGGGGACGGACTACGAGGGGCAGTTCTTC